This TCR beta chain was identified in a study of blood T cells in healthy people across ages. V was pared by 5 bases and J by 5 bases, with 5 bases of the junction left unmatched. CDR3 length: 14 residues. Germline lookup yields CDR1 DFQATT and CDR2 SNEGSKA (reference sequence). This clonotype occurred a few times. Primed by a sample-barcoded 5' primer and a J-beta primer mix, a second PCR proceeded for about 7 to 11 cycles. Via MiXCR, TCRdb re-called the 5' RACE reads, giving one row per CDR3 protein. The sample includes fewer than 950,000 distinct CDR3 sequences, about 37% seen only once; the top ten take 13%.

The receptor comes from a young man in good health. The genes are TRBV20-1 and TRBJ2-3; 12 positions agree with TRBD2. Sequenced material: blood. CDR3 DNA sequence: TGCAGTGCTGAACTAGCGGGGGGCCGAGATACGCAGTATTTT. It translates to CSAELAGGRDTQYF.